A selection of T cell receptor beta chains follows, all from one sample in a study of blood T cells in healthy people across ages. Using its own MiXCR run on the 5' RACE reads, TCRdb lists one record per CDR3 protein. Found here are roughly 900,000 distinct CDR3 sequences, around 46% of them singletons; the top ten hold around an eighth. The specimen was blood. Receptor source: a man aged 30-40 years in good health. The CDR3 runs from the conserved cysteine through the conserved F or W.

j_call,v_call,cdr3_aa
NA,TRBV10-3,CAISDRGGEGEQYF
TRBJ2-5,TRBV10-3,CAISDLAPAQETQYF
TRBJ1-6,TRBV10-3,CAISDIGGRNSPLHF
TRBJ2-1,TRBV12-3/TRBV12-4,CAGSFGGTQFF
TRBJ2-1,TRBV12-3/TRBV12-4,CASRGAGSVPEQFF
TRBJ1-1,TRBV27,CASSSYPKLGTEAFF
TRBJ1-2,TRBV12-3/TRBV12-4,CASSPDRVNYGYTF
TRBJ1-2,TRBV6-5,CASSYSYSYGYTF
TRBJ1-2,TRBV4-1,CASSQDETRGLYGYTF
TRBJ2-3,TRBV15,CATSRRSGSGTDTQYF
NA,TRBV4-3,CASSQDGTAQETQFF
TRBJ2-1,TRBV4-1,CASSQAPYDNEQFF
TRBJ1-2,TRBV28,CAGSVRTAFNYGYTF
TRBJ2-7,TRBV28,CATHGPSYEQYF
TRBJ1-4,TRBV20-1,CSARDLQTGVEKLFF
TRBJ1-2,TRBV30,CAWSAAPGGGYTF
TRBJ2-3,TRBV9,CASSGRQAGGVADTQYF
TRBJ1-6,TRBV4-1,CASSPSTDPNNSPLHF
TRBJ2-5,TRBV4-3,CASSPGTGVLETQYF
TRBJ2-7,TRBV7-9,CASSLSPETRLYEQYF
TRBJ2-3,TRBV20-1,CSASGTGFSDTQYF
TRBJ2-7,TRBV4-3,CASSHGQGPTYEQYF
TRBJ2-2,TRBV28,CASSALAGRTGELFF
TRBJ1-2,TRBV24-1,CATSSPPSGGLGYTF
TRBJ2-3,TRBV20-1,CSARYPGLAGGTDTQYF
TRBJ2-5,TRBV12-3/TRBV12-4,CASRRQGGHKQYF
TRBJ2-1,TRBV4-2,CASSQVTVRGTEPLNEQFF
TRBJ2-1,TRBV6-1,CASSDAGGGPYNEQFF
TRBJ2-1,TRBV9,CASSVGQALPNEQFF
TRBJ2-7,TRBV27,CASSLIGGAASYEQYF
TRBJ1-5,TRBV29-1,CSVDGDRAGQPQHF
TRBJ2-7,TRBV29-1,CSVEGSTYEQYF
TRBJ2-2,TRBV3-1,CASSQESGTNTGELFF
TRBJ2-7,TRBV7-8,CASSLDFQGPRLRYEQYF
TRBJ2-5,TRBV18,CASSPRGRGSAETQYF
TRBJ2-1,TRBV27,CASQVGELAGYNEQFF
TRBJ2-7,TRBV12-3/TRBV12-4,CASSFRAGGFKADEQYF
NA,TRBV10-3,CAIRLGQGSFEQYF
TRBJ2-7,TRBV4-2,CASSQEGAYEQYF
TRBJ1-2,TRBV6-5,CASSYKQGALDGYTF
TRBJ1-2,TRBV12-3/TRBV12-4,CASSSTNYGYTF
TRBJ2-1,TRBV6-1,CASSEARGFSYNEQFF
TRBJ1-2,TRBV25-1,CATSPPTGVRGLGYTF
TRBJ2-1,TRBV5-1,CASSLAHSSYNEQFF
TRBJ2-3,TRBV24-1,CATSDLQGPTDTQYF
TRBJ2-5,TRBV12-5,CASGLEDLTGAKETQYF
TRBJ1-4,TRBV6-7,CATWGAVEKLFF
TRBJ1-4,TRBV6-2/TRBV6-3,CATMTGQVGEKLFF
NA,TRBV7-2,CASSKTSHEQYF
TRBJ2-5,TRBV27,CASSSAGGVLQETQYF
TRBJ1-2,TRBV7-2,CASSSRQGSLRDYTF
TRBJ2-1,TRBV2,CARAPYNEQFF